These T cell receptor beta chains were read from a single sample in a study of spatial heterogeneity in lung cancer. One entry per CDR3 protein results from TCRdb running MiXCR on the 5' RACE reads. The table has approximately 81,000 distinct CDR3 sequences, around 12% seen once; the top ten hold approximately 4.2%. Source: PBMCs, taken at surgery. These receptors originate from a male donor with early-stage non-small cell lung cancer. CDR3s include the opening cysteine and the closing phenylalanine or tryptophan. Fields, in order: J gene, clone size, V gene, D gene, CDR3 protein, CDR3 DNA. D genes are given only for firm matches. Size is omitted from some rows. Given values are once, few, many or a class for expanded clones.

TRBJ2-3	few	TRBV5-1	-	CASSLALAPDTQYF	TGCGCCAGCAGCTTGGCGCTAGCCCCGGATACGCAGTATTTT
TRBJ2-2	-	TRBV5-6	TRBD1	CASSLGQGFTTRLLTGELFF	TGTGCCAGCAGCTTGGGACAGGGGTTCACGACCAGATTACTCACCGGGGAGCTGTTTTTT
TRBJ2-7	few	TRBV3-1	-	CASSQDLTYEQYF	TGTGCCAGCAGCCAAGATCTAACGTACGAGCAGTACTTC
TRBJ2-1	-	TRBV12-5	-	CASGSTRPGENNEQFF	TGTGCTAGTGGTTCGACGAGACCAGGGGAGAACAATGAGCAGTTCTTC
TRBJ2-7	-	TRBV5-1	TRBD1	CASSEGQGVNEQYF	TGCGCCAGCAGCGAAGGACAGGGGGTCAACGAGCAGTACTTC
TRBJ2-7	few	TRBV7-9	-	CASSPGGGSYEQYF	TGTGCCAGCAGCCCAGGGGGGGGCTCCTACGAGCAGTACTTC
TRBJ2-3	-	TRBV29-1	TRBD1	CSVEDRRQGAGDTQYF	TGCAGCGTTGAAGATAGAAGACAGGGGGCTGGAGATACGCAGTATTTT
TRBJ2-5	few	TRBV20-1	-	CSASVAGWYQETQYF	TGCAGTGCTAGTGTGGCGGGCTGGTACCAAGAGACCCAGTACTTC
TRBJ1-2	few	TRBV29-1	TRBD1	CSVERIGVRDRETPNYGYTF	TGCAGCGTTGAACGAATTGGGGTGAGGGACAGGGAGACTCCTAACTATGGCTACACCTTC
TRBJ1-1	-	TRBV9	-	CASSPGRTDGEAFF	TGTGCCAGCAGCCCCGGGAGAACGGATGGTGAAGCTTTCTTT
TRBJ1-2	few	TRBV12-3/TRBV12-4	TRBD1	CASSLAGTGDGYTF	TGTGCCAGCAGTTTGGCCGGGACAGGGGATGGCTACACCTTC
TRBJ2-3	few	TRBV7-2	TRBD2	CASSMTSGNADTQYF	TGTGCCAGCAGCATGACTAGCGGGAACGCAGATACGCAGTATTTT
TRBJ1-5	few	TRBV19	-	CASSIDRDVSNQPQHF	TGTGCCAGTAGTATAGATAGGGACGTTAGCAATCAGCCCCAGCATTTT
TRBJ2-5	-	TRBV7-9	TRBD1	CASSQGTVETQYF	TGTGCCAGCAGCCAAGGGACAGTTGAGACCCAGTACTTC
TRBJ1-1	few	TRBV7-9	-	CASSSGQNTEAFF	TGTGCCAGCAGCTCTGGACAGAACACTGAAGCTTTCTTT
TRBJ1-2	-	TRBV7-9	-	CASTEATNYGYTF	TGTGCCAGCACGGAGGCGACTAACTATGGCTACACCTTC
TRBJ1-3	few	TRBV20-1	TRBD1	CSARGDSRSGNTIYF	TGCAGTGCCCGGGGGGACAGTCGCTCTGGAAACACCATATATTTT
TRBJ1-4	many	TRBV20-1	-	CSARDLGSRATNEKLFF	TGCAGTGCTAGAGATTTGGGCAGCCGGGCAACTAATGAAAAACTGTTTTTT
TRBJ2-5	-	TRBV18	-	CASSTGTEETQYF	TGTGCCAGCTCAACAGGCACTGAGGAGACCCAGTACTTC
TRBJ1-1	few	TRBV5-1	-	CASSLAKDTPNTEAFF	TGCGCCAGCAGCTTGGCCAAGGATACCCCGAACACTGAAGCTTTCTTT
TRBJ2-5	-	TRBV2	-	CASSKGLSTQETQYF	TGTGCCAGCAGTAAGGGACTTTCCACACAAGAGACCCAGTACTTC
TRBJ2-6	few	TRBV7-8	-	CASSPSGAGANVLTF	TGTGCCAGCAGCCCTTCGGGGGCAGGGGCCAACGTCCTGACTTTC
TRBJ2-7	-	TRBV7-2	-	CASSFKNYEQYF	TGTGCCAGCAGCTTTAAGAACTACGAGCAGTACTTC
TRBJ1-2	many	TRBV30	-	CAWSAQTPYGYTF	TGTGCCTGGAGTGCCCAGACCCCATATGGCTACACCTTC
TRBJ2-1	-	TRBV29-1	TRBD2	CSVESGGGNEQFF	TGCAGCGTTGAGTCCGGCGGGGGCAATGAGCAGTTCTTC
TRBJ1-1	-	TRBV7-9	-	CASSSLGGSGLTEAFF	TGTGCCAGCAGCTCGCTGGGGGGAAGCGGGCTCACTGAAGCTTTCTTT
TRBJ1-5	-	TRBV5-1	-	CASSPGGSSLLIQPQHF	TGCGCCAGCAGCCCTGGGGGGTCCTCCCTTCTTATTCAGCCCCAGCATTTT
TRBJ2-3	many	TRBV27	-	CASHEGASGYTDTQYF	TGTGCCAGCCACGAGGGGGCTAGCGGGTACACAGATACGCAGTATTTT
TRBJ1-5	many	TRBV19	TRBD1	CASSIGQGAGQPQHF	TGTGCCAGTAGTATTGGACAGGGGGCGGGTCAGCCCCAGCATTTT
TRBJ2-7	-	TRBV29-1	-	CSVITPTYEQYF	TGCAGCGTTATAACACCCACCTACGAGCAGTACTTC
TRBJ2-3	few	TRBV20-1	TRBD2	CSAQSGRGGADTQYF	TGCAGTGCTCAATCAGGGCGGGGGGGTGCAGATACGCAGTATTTT
TRBJ1-4	few	TRBV6-4	-	CASSDYVRHLGEKLFF	TGTGCCAGCAGTGACTACGTGCGGCACCTGGGCGAAAAACTGTTTTTT
TRBJ1-2	many	TRBV9	TRBD1	CASSAPFYTQGGDGYTF	TGTGCCAGCAGCGCTCCATTTTATACTCAGGGGGGAGATGGCTACACCTTC
TRBJ1-6	many	TRBV20-1	-	CSANGRTNSPLHF	TGCAGTGCGAACGGACGGACTAATTCACCCCTCCACTTT
TRBJ2-2	-	TRBV5-5	-	CASSLAPENTGELFF	TGTGCCAGCAGCTTGGCCCCCGAAAACACCGGGGAGCTGTTTTTT